This section outlines one T cell receptor beta chain sequence together with its context. Its antigen remains unidentified. With 60 Vbeta and 13 Jbeta primers, the PCR was carried out. TCRdb's copy holds only in-frame clones and misses some; the assay was immunoSEQ multiplex PCR. Among approximately 150,000 clones listed, more than 80% were seen once. These data belong to a study of cytomegalovirus exposure and HLA in healthy donors. Overall study results and limits: Earlier analysis found most TCR beta V segments productive about 90% or about 30% of the time.

The TCR originated in a man between 18 and 35 years old in good health and CMV-seronegative. Sequences were obtained from PBMCs.

The CDR3 nucleotides are TGTGCCAGCTCCCCAAAGACCGACCCTAGGGATACGCAGTATTTT. Translated, it gives CASSPKTDPRDTQYF. The genes are TRBV18 and TRBJ2-3; no reliable D call. V gave up 6 bases and J gave up 6 bases, with 19 bases separating them. The CDR3 totals 15 residues. Germline CDR1 is KGHSH and CDR2 is LQKENI.